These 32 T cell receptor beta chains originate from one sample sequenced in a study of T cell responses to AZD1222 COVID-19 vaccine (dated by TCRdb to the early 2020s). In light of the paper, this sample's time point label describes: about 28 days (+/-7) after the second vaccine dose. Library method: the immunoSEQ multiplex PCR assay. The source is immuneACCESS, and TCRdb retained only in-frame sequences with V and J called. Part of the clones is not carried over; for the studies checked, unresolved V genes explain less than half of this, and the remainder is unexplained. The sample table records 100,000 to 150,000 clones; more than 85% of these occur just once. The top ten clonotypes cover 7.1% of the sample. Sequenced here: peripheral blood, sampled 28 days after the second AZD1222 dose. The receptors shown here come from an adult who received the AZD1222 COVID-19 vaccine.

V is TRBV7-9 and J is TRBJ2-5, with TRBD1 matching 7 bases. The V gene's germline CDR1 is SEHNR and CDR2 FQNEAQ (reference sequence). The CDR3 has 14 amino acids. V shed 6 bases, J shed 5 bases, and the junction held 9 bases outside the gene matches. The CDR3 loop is CASSLTGVRETQYF. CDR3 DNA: TGTGCCAGCAGTTTAACAGGGGTGAGGGAGACCCAGTACTTC.

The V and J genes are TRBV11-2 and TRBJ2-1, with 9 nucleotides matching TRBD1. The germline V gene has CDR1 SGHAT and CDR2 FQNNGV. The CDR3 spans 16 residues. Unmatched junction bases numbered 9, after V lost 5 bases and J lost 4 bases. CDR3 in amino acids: CASSQWTGAGYNEQFF. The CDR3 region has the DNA TGTGCCAGCAGCCAGTGGACAGGGGCAGGATACAATGAGCAGTTCTTC. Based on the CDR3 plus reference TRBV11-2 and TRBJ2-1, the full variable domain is EAGVAQSPRYKIIEKRQSVAFWCNPISGHATLYWYQQILGQGPKLLIQFQNNGVVDDSQLPKDRFSAERLKGVDSTLKIQPAKLEDSAVYLCASSQWTGAGYNEQFFGPGTRLTVL.

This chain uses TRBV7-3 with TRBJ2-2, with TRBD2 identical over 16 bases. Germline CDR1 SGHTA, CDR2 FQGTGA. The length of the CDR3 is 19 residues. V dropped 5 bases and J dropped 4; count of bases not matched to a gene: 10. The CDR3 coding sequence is TGTGCCAGCAGCATGCCGGGACTAGCGGGGGGGCCGGTCACCGGGGAGCTGTTTTTT. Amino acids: CASSMPGLAGGPVTGELFF.

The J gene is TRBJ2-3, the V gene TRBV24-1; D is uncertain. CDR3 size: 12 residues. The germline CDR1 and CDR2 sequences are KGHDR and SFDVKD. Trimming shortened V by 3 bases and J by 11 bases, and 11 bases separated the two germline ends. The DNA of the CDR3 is TGTGCCACCAGTGATGGGCCACACGGGCAGTATTTT. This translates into CATSDGPHGQYF.

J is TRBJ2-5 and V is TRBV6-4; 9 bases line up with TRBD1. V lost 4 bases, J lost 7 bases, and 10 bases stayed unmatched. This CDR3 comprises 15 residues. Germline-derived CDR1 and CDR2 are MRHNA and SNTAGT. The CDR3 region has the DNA TGTGCCAGCAGTGCCGCGGGACAGGGAAATCGGACCCAGTACTTC. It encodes CASSAAGQGNRTQYF.

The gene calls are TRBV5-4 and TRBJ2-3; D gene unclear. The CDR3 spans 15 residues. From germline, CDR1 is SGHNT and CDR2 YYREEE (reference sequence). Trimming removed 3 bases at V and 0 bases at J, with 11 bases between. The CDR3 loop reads CASSWSTASTDTQYF. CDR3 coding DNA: TGTGCCAGCAGCTGGAGCACAGCTAGCACAGATACGCAGTATTTT.

The CDR3 DNA reads as TGTGCCAGCAGCCAAGCAGGGAACTACGAGCAGTACTTC. It is translated as CASSQAGNYEQYF. This sequence joins TRBV14 and TRBJ2-7; maybe TRBD1 (5 bases). CDR3 length: 13 amino acids. Germline V gives CDR1 SGHDN, CDR2 FVKESK. V lost 1 base to trimming and J lost 3 bases, with 7 bases between them.

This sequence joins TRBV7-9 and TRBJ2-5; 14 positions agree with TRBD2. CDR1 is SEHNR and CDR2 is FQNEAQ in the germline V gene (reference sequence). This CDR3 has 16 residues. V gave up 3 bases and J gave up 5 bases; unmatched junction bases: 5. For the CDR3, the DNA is TGTGCCAGCAGCTTGACTAGCGGGAGGGCCGGGGAGACCCAGTACTTC. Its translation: CASSLTSGRAGETQYF.

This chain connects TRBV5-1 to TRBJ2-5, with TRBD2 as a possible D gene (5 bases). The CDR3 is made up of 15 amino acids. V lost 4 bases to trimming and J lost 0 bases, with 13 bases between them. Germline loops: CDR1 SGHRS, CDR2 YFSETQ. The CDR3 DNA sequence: TGCGCCAGCAGCCCAGGACTCATGTACCAAGAGACCCAGTACTTC. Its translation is CASSPGLMYQETQYF.

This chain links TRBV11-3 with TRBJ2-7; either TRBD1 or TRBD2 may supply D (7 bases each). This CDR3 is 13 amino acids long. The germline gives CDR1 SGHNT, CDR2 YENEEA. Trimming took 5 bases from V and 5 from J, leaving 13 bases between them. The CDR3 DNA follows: TGTGCCAGCAGCCCAGGGGGGGAGAACGAGCAGTACTTC. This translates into CASSPGGENEQYF.

In nucleotides, the CDR3 is TGTGCCACCAGTGATTTGCCGACAGGTACAGAGACCCAGTACTTC. Translated: CATSDLPTGTETQYF. The V call is TRBV24-1, the J call TRBJ2-5, with a tentative D call TRBD1 (6 bases). The CDR3 consists of 15 residues. V lost 0 bases and J lost 4, with 11 bases in between. The germline V gene has CDR1 KGHDR and CDR2 SFDVKD.

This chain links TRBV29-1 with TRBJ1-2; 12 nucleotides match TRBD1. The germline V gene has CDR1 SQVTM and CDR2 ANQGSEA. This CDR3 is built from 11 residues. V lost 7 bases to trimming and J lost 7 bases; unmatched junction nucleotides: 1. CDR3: CSAGQGAGYTF. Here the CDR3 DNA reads TGCAGCGCGGGACAGGGGGCTGGCTACACCTTC.

In nucleotides, the CDR3 is TGTGCCAGCAGCCAAGGCGGAACTCCTAACTATGGCTACACCTTC. Residues: CASSQGGTPNYGYTF. The V gene is TRBV4-2, the J gene TRBJ1-2; no reliable D call. Germline V gene sequence: CDR1 LGHNA, CDR2 YNFKEQ. The CDR3 has 15 residues. Trimming cost V 1 base and J 0 bases, with 9 bases left between them.

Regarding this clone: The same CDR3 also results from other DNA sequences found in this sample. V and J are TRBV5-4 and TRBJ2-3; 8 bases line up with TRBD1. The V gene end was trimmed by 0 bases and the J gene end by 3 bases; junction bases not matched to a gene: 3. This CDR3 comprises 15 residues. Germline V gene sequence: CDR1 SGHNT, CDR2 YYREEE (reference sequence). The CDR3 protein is CASSLDRGVTDTQYF. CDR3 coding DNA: TGTGCCAGCAGCTTGGACAGGGGGGTAACAGATACGCAGTATTTT.

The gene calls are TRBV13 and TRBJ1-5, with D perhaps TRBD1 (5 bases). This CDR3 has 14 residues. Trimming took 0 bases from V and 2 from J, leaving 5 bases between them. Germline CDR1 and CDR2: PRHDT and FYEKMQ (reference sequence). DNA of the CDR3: TGTGCCAGCAGCTTAGGACAGGGCAATCAGCCCCAGCATTTT. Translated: CASSLGQGNQPQHF.

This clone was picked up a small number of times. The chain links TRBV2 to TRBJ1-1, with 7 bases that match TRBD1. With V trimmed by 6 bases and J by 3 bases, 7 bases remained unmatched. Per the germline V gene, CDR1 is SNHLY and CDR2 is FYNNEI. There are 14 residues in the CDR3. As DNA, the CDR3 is TGTGCCAGCAGAAACAGGGGTGCTTACACTGAAGCTTTCTTT. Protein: CASRNRGAYTEAFF. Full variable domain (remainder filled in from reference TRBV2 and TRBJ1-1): EPEVTQTPSHQVTQMGQEVILRCVPISNHLYFYWYRQILGQKVEFLVSFYNNEISEKSEIFDDQFSVERPDGSNFTLKIRSTKLEDSAMYFCASRNRGAYTEAFFGQGTRLTVV.

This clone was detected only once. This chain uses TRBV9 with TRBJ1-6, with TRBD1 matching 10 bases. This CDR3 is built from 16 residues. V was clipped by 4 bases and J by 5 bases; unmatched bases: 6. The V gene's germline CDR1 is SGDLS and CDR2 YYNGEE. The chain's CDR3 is CASSFRDRGNNSPLHF. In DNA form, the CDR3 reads TGTGCCAGCAGCTTCCGGGACAGGGGAAATAATTCACCCCTCCACTTT. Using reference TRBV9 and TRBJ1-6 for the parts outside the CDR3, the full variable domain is DSGVTQTPKHLITATGQRVTLRCSPRSGDLSVYWYQQSLDQGLQFLIQYYNGEERAKGNILERFSAQQFPDLHSELNLSSLELGDSALYFCASSFRDRGNNSPLHFGNGTRLTVT.

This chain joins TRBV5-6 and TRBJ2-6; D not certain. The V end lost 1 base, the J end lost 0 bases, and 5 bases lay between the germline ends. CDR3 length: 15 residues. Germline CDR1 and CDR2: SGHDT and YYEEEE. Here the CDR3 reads CASSLRSSGANVLTF. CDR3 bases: TGTGCCAGCAGCTTGAGGAGCTCTGGGGCCAACGTCCTGACTTTC.

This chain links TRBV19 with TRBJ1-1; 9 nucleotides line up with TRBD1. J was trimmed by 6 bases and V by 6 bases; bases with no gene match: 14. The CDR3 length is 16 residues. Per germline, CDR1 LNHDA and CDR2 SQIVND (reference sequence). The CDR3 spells CASRLRTGTGYPEAFF. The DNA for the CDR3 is TGTGCCAGTAGGCTAAGAACCGGGACAGGGTACCCTGAAGCTTTCTTT.

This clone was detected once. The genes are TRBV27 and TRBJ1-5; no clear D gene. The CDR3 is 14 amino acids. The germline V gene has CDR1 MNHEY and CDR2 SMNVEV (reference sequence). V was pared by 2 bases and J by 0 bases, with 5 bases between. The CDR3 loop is CASSLRTSNQPQHF. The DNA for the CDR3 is TGTGCCAGCAGTTTAAGGACTAGCAATCAGCCCCAGCATTTT.

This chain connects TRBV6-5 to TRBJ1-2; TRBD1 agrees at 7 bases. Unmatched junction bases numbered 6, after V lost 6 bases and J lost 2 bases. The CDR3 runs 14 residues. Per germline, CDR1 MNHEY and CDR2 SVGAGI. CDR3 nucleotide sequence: TGTGCCAGCAGCGCGGACAGGACCAACTATGGCTACACCTTC. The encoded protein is CASSADRTNYGYTF.

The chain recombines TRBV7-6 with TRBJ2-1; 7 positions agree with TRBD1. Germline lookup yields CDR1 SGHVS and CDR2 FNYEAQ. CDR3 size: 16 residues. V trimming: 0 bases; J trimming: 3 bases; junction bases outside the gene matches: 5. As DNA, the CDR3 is TGTGCCAGCAGCTTAGCTCCGGGACAGCTCTACAATGAGCAGTTCTTC. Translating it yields CASSLAPGQLYNEQFF.

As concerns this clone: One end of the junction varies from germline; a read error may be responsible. CDR3 bases: TGTGCCGGCAGGACAGGGGCCTTGAACACTGAAGCTTTCTTT. This sequence encodes CAGRTGALNTEAFF. The chain uses TRBV6-5 and TRBJ1-1, with 9 bases identical to TRBD1. The CDR3 runs to 14 residues. Germline V lookup: CDR1 MNHEY, CDR2 SVGAGI.

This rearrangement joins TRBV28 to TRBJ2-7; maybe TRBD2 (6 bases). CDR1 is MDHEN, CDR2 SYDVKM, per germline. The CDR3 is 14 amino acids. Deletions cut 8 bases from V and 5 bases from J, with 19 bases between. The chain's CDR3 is CASGVSGGAHEQYF. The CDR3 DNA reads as TGTGCCAGCGGAGTGAGTGGAGGGGCTCACGAGCAGTACTTC.

The DNA for the CDR3 is TGTGCCAGCAGTGAAGCGGTACAGAATTCACCCCTCCACTTT. Its protein is CASSEAVQNSPLHF. This chain uses TRBV6-1 with TRBJ1-6; no clear D. This CDR3 is built from 14 residues. Trimming left V 0 bases short and J 7 bases short, with 7 bases between. Germline CDR1 and CDR2: MNHNS and SASEGT.

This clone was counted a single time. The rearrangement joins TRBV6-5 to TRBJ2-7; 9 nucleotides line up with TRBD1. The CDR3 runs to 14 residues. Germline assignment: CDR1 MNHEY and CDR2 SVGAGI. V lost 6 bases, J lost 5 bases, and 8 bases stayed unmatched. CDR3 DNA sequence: TGTGCCAGCAGCTATTCGACAGGGGGGGACGAGCAGTACTTC. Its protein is CASSYSTGGDEQYF.

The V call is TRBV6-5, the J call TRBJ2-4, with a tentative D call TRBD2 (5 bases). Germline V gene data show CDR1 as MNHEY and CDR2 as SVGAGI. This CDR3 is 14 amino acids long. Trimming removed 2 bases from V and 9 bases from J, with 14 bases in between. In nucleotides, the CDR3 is TGTGCCAGCAGTTACGGACTCCAAAGGGCCATTCAGTACTTC. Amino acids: CASSYGLQRAIQYF.

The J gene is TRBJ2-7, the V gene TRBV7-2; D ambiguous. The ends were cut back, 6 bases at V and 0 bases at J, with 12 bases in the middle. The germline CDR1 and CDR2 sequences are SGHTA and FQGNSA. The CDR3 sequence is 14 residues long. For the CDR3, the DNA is TGTGCCAGCAGGAGTCCGTTTTCCTCCTACGAGCAGTACTTC. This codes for CASRSPFSSYEQYF.

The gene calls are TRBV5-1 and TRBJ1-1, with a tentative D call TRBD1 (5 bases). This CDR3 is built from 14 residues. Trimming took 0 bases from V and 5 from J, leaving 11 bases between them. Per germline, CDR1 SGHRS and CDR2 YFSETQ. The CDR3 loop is CASSLEVGATEAFF. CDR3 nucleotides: TGCGCCAGCAGCTTGGAGGTAGGGGCTACTGAAGCTTTCTTT.

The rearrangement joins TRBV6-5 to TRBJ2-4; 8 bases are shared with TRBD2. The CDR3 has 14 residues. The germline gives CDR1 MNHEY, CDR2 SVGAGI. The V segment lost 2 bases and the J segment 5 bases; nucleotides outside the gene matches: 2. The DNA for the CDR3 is TGTGCCAGCAGTTACGGAGCGGGGGAAAACATTCAGTACTTC. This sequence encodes CASSYGAGENIQYF.

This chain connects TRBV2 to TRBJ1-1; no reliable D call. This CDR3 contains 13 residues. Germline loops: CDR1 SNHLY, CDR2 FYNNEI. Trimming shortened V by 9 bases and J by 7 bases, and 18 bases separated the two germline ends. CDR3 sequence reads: CASNGVVGIEAFF. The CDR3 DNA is TGTGCCAGTAACGGGGTTGTGGGGATTGAAGCTTTCTTT. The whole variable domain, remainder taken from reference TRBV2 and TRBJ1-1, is EPEVTQTPSHQVTQMGQEVILRCVPISNHLYFYWYRQILGQKVEFLVSFYNNEISEKSEIFDDQFSVERPDGSNFTLKIRSTKLEDSAMYFCASNGVVGIEAFFGQGTRLTVV.

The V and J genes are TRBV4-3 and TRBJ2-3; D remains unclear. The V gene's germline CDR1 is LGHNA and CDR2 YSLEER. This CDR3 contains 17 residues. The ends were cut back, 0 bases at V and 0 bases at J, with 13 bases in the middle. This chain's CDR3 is CASSQEFRVLSTDTQYF. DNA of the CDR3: TGCGCCAGCAGCCAAGAATTTCGGGTACTTAGCACAGATACGCAGTATTTT.